A single T cell receptor (beta chain) is shown here with its context. This entry belongs to a study of OX40 agonist ivuxolimab in advanced cancers. TCRdb's copy holds only in-frame clones and misses some; the assay was immunoSEQ multiplex PCR. The sample has about 95,000 clones, about 88% seen once. This receptor was identified in an adult with an advanced solid tumor such as melanoma, head and neck, liver or kidney cancer. The starting material was CD4+ or CD8+ T cells sorted from blood, obtained in a trial of the OX40 agonist ivuxolimab.

Here the CDR3 reads CASSLSYLAGGHNEQFF. In DNA, the CDR3 is TGTGCCAGCAGTTTATCTTACCTAGCGGGGGGCCACAATGAGCAGTTCTTC. The chain employs TRBV28 and TRBJ2-1, with 11 positions matching TRBD2. J lost 5 bases, V lost 1 base, and 7 bases had no gene match. This CDR3 comprises 17 residues. Germline V gene data show CDR1 as MDHEN and CDR2 as SYDVKM.